This TCR beta chain appears in the sequencing data of a study of CD8 T cells in ankylosing spondylitis. In its sample, this clonotype was seen many times. Its antigen is unidentified. Findings of the study overall: The authors reported significant enrichment of disease-linked clones in matched ankylosing spondylitis synovial fluid. The study identified a TCR beta motif of fewer than 10 highly homologous variants that appeared characteristic of ankylosing spondylitis blood.

The germline V gene has CDR1 ENHRY and CDR2 SYGVKD. J gave up 6 bases and V 8 bases, and 12 bases lay outside the gene matches. This CDR3 comprises 15 residues. Libraries for TCR beta were made by quantitative 5'-RACE with molecular barcodes. One entry per CDR3 protein results from TCRdb running MiXCR on the 5' RACE reads. This sample has about 240,000 distinct CDR3 sequences, with 8% to 9.5% found just once. The source of this sequence is a male donor with ankylosing spondylitis or in good health (not recorded which). The chain employs TRBV10-3 and TRBJ2-1, with 8 nucleotides matching TRBD2. Sequenced sample: blood, either unsorted or a sorted T cell fraction (not recorded which). CDR3 nucleotide sequence: TGTGCCATCGGTCACTCCGGGGGGGCTCTCAATGAGCAGTTCTTC. This encodes CAIGHSGGALNEQFF.